Listed below are T cell receptor beta chains from one sample, sequenced in a study of shared clonotypes between healthy human individuals. Repertoires were generated with immunoSEQ multiplex PCR, while TCRdb's copy carries only in-frame clones and drops some. Among around 2,000,000 clones listed, roughly 94% were seen once. Sequencing was carried out using naive CD4+ T cells sorted from blood. The receptors originated from a man younger than 30 in good health. Each CDR3 is given with its conserved first and last residue. The order of the fields is J gene, V gene, D gene, clone size, CDR3 DNA, CDR3 protein. The D gene is left open where the match is weak. Some rows have no size entry. The others give once, few or many, or a class for an expanded clone.

TRBJ1-2	TRBV6-6	NA	NA	TGTGCCAGCAGTTATCATGATTCTAACTATGGCTACACCTTC	CASSYHDSNYGYTF
TRBJ1-4	TRBV2	TRBD1	NA	TGTGCCAGCTCGACAGGGGTATTAAACGAAAAACTGTTTTTT	CASSTGVLNEKLFF
TRBJ1-5	TRBV6-5	NA	NA	TGTGCCAGCAGACGGGACGGAAGCAATCAGCCCCAGCATTTT	CASRRDGSNQPQHF
TRBJ1-2	TRBV14	NA	few	TGTGCCAGCAGCCAAGCTAGAGGCTTAGATGGCTACACCTTC	CASSQARGLDGYTF
TRBJ2-5	TRBV2	NA	NA	TGTGCCAGCAACCGGGAAGTGGCAGAGACCCAGTACTTC	CASNREVAETQYF
TRBJ2-7	TRBV10-1	TRBD1	NA	TGCGCCAGTCCCACCGGGACAGGGGCCTACGAGCAGTACTTC	CASPTGTGAYEQYF
TRBJ2-5	TRBV28	TRBD1	NA	TGTGCCAGCTCCCTGACAGGGGCTAATCAAGAGACCCAGTACTTC	CASSLTGANQETQYF
TRBJ2-7	TRBV6-5	NA	NA	TGTGCCAGCAGACAGGGCTACGAGCAGTACTTC	CASRQGYEQYF
TRBJ2-5	TRBV5-1	NA	NA	TGCGCCAGCAGCCCGGATGGGGGGACCCAGTACTTC	CASSPDGGTQYF
TRBJ2-3	TRBV10-3	NA	NA	TGTGCCATCAGTGAGACAGGAGATACGCAGTATTTT	CAISETGDTQYF
TRBJ2-7	TRBV19	NA	once	TGTGCCAGTAGATCGGGTCCGCCGCTGTCCGAGCAGTACTTC	CASRSGPPLSEQYF
TRBJ2-1	TRBV5-6	NA	NA	TGTGCCAGCAGCCCAGTGGGGTGGTGGAACAATGAGCAGTTCTTC	CASSPVGWWNNEQFF
TRBJ1-6	TRBV15	NA	NA	TGTGCCTCGGGACCGGGGGGTGCCTATAATTCACCCCTCCACTTT	CASGPGGAYNSPLHF
TRBJ2-1	TRBV7-3	TRBD2	NA	TGTGCCAGCAGCCTAGGACTAGCGGGGTACAATGAGCAGTTCTTC	CASSLGLAGYNEQFF
TRBJ2-1	TRBV4-3	TRBD2	NA	TGCGCCAGCAGCCCAACGGTTCTAGCGGTTATCTACAATGAGCAGTTCTTC	CASSPTVLAVIYNEQFF
TRBJ2-2	TRBV19	NA	NA	TGTGCCAGTAGCCGCCAACAAGTGAACACCGGGGAGCTGTTTTTT	CASSRQQVNTGELFF
TRBJ2-7	TRBV5-1	TRBD1	NA	TGCGCCAGCAGCGTGTGGACAGGGTCCTACGAGCAGTACTTC	CASSVWTGSYEQYF
TRBJ2-7	TRBV11-2	NA	NA	TGTGCCAGCAGCTTAGTTTCGGCCGAGCAGTACTTC	CASSLVSAEQYF
TRBJ2-7	TRBV2	TRBD1	NA	TGTGCCAGCAAGGTGACAGGGTTGTGGGAGCAGTACTTC	CASKVTGLWEQYF
TRBJ2-7	TRBV29-1	TRBD1	NA	TGCAGCGCTGAGGTAACAGGGGTCCCCTACGAGCAGTACTTC	CSAEVTGVPYEQYF
TRBJ1-1	TRBV2	NA	NA	TGTGCCAGCAGTGAGTCCCAGAACACTGAAGCTTTCTTT	CASSESQNTEAFF
TRBJ1-1	TRBV5-4	NA	NA	TGTGCCAGCAGCTTCGGTCTCGGGCTGGAGGCTTTCTTT	CASSFGLGLEAFF
TRBJ1-1	TRBV28	NA	NA	TGTGCCAGCAGACCAGTCCTCGGGGGTGGGAACACTGAAGCTTTCTTT	CASRPVLGGGNTEAFF
TRBJ2-1	TRBV10-3	NA	NA	TGTGCCATCAGTGAGGCCCTTCAATACAATGAGCAGTTCTTC	CAISEALQYNEQFF
TRBJ1-2	TRBV6-5	NA	NA	TGTGCCAGCAGCCCGCCCAATACGGGGGGCTACACCTTC	CASSPPNTGGYTF
TRBJ2-7	TRBV19	TRBD1	once	TGTGCCAGTAGTTGGGACAGCACCTACGAGCAGTACTTC	CASSWDSTYEQYF
TRBJ2-1	TRBV6-6	NA	NA	TGTGCCAGCAATTGGGACCTAGCCGGCAATGAGCAGTTCTTC	CASNWDLAGNEQFF
TRBJ1-1	TRBV6-6	NA	NA	TGTGCCAGCAGTTTTATATCTGAAGCTTTCTTT	CASSFISEAFF
TRBJ2-7	TRBV6-1	NA	NA	TGTGCCAGCAGTGAAAGAGGGTTCGAGCAGTACTTC	CASSERGFEQYF
TRBJ2-3	TRBV7-2	NA	NA	TGTGCCAGCAGCTTAGCGGGGTTCACAGATACGCAGTATTTT	CASSLAGFTDTQYF
TRBJ1-1	TRBV9	TRBD1	once	TGTGCCAGCAGCCTCGGACCGACAGGGGCGTTCACTGAAGCTTTCTTT	CASSLGPTGAFTEAFF
TRBJ2-1	TRBV30	NA	NA	TGTGCCTGGAGTGTACTAGATGGCAATGAGCAGTTCTTC	CAWSVLDGNEQFF
TRBJ1-5	TRBV6-4	NA	NA	TGTGCCAGCACCGGGGGCGTGGTAACTCAGCATTTT	CASTGGVVTQHF
TRBJ1-2	TRBV5-1	NA	NA	TGCGCCAGTCGGCAGGGGTTACATGGCTACACCTTC	CASRQGLHGYTF
TRBJ2-7	TRBV18	NA	NA	TGTGCCAGCTCACCACAAGCGGGCTTCTACGAGCAGTACTTC	CASSPQAGFYEQYF
TRBJ2-3	TRBV4-3	TRBD1	NA	TGCGCCAGCAGCCACAACAGGGGGCTTGGCACAGATACGCAGTATTTT	CASSHNRGLGTDTQYF
TRBJ1-5	TRBV27	NA	NA	TGTGCCAGCAGTTTTCGAGGGCAGGGTCAGCCCCAGCATTTT	CASSFRGQGQPQHF
TRBJ2-3	TRBV5-6	TRBD1	NA	TGTGCCAGCAGCTGGGACAGGAACCCTTACACAGATACGCAGTATTTT	CASSWDRNPYTDTQYF
TRBJ1-1	TRBV7-9	TRBD1	NA	TGTGCCAGCAGCCTCCATTTGACAGGGGGAATCGCTGAAGCTTTCTTT	CASSLHLTGGIAEAFF
TRBJ1-1	TRBV5-6	TRBD1	NA	TGTGCCAGCAGCTGGAGGGACAGGCGATTGAACACTGAAGCTTTCTTT	CASSWRDRRLNTEAFF
TRBJ2-5	TRBV6-1	NA	NA	TGTGCCAGCAGTGAAAGGAACCAAGAGACCCAGTACTTC	CASSERNQETQYF
TRBJ1-6	TRBV7-9	TRBD1	few	TGTGCCAGCAGCTACGGGACAGGTATACGTTCACCCCTCCACTTT	CASSYGTGIRSPLHF
TRBJ1-5	TRBV10-3	TRBD1	NA	TGTGCCATCAGTGAGATTCCACGAACAGGGGGCGTGCAGTATAGCAATCAGCCCCAGCATTTT	CAISEIPRTGGVQYSNQPQHF